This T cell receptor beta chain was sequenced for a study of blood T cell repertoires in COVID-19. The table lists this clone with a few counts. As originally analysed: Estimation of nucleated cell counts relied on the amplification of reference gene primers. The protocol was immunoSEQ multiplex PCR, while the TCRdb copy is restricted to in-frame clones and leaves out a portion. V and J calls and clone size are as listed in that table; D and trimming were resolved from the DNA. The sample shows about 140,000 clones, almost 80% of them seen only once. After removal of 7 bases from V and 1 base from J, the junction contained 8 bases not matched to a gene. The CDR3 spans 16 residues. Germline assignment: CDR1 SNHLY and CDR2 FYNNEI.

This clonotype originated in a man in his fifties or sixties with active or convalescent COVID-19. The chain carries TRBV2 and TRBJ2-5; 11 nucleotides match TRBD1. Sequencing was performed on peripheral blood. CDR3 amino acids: CASNGWTGGVQETQYF. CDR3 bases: TGTGCCAGCAACGGATGGACAGGGGGCGTCCAAGAGACCCAGTACTTC.